The 11 T cell receptor beta chains listed next were all sequenced from one sample in a study of T cells in Graves' hyperthyroidism and ophthalmopathy (dated by TCRdb to between 2017 and 2020). To prepare the library, multiplex PCR was applied. The run used an Illumina HiSeq 2000. The TCR beta CDR3 regions were amplified from RNA transcripts. The first round of RT-PCR for the TCR CDR3 was performed with the HTBI primer set and the Qiagen OneStep RT-PCR kit. Clones were called with MiXCR by TCRdb after fastp trimmed the public reads at Q25, and only in-frame beta chains were retained. Here each entry gathers all rows of one CDR3 protein and keeps the most common genes and DNA. This sample has hundreds of thousands of distinct CDR3 sequences in its table, and around 16% of those were observed once. 3.8% of the sample lies in the top ten. The sample comprised blood. These receptors originate from a woman aged 30 to 39 with Graves' hyperthyroidism.

This chain links TRBV27 with TRBJ2-3, with D possibly matching TRBD2 (6 bases). V lost 2 bases and J 0 bases, leaving 12 bases between the germline ends. The CDR3 has 16 residues. Germline values: CDR1 MNHEY, CDR2 SMNVEV (reference sequence). CDR3 region: CASSLSLASSTDTQYF. The CDR3 bases are TGTGCCAGCAGTTTAAGTCTAGCGTCCAGCACAGATACGCAGTATTTT.

The V gene is TRBV3-1, the J gene TRBJ2-7, with D tentatively TRBD1 (6 bases). Per the germline V gene, CDR1 is LGHDT and CDR2 is YNNKEL (reference sequence). There are 15 residues in the CDR3. V dropped 1 base and J dropped 4 bases, with 14 bases sitting between them. The CDR3 sequence: CASSQASNRVYEQYF. DNA of the CDR3: TGTGCCAGCAGCCAAGCATCAAACAGGGTTTACGAGCAGTACTTC.

This clonotype was recorded at least ten times. A read error may produce the germline difference seen at one junction end. The chain combines TRBV20-1 with TRBJ1-1, with a tentative D call TRBD1 (5 bases). The length of the CDR3 is 16 residues. Germline V CDR1 and CDR2: DFQATT, SNEGSKA (reference sequence). CDR3 loop: CSARGDRRILNTEAFF. DNA of the CDR3: TGCAGTGCGAGAGGGGACCGACGAATTTTGAACACTGAAGCTTTCTTT.

The chain joins TRBV7-9 to TRBJ1-2; maybe TRBD1 (5 bases). The CDR3 is 15 amino acids. Germline CDR1 reads SEHNR; CDR2 reads FQNEAQ (reference sequence). Between the trimmed V and J ends, which lost 6 bases and 1 base, there was a span of 15 bases. CDR3 DNA: TGTGCCAGCAGTTTTAACAGGAGTAATAACTATGGCTACACCTTC. Protein sequence: CASSFNRSNNYGYTF.

About this clonotype: Compared with germline, one end of the junction differs, possibly owing to a read error. The V gene is TRBV4-1, the J gene TRBJ2-5; D unclear. Germline V gene lookup returns CDR1 MGHRA and CDR2 YSYEKL. The CDR3 spans 13 residues. The CDR3 nucleotides read TGCGCCAGCAGCCAAGGGGTTTTGGAGACCCGGTACTTC. This codes for CASSQGVLETRYF.

The rearrangement links TRBV5-1 to TRBJ2-4, with a possible D match to TRBD2 (6 bases). CDR3 size: 14 residues. The germline V gene encodes CDR1 SGHRS and CDR2 YFSETQ. V shed 0 bases and J shed 4 bases, with 8 bases lying between them. CDR3 bases: TGCGCCAGCAGCTTGGGTGGGACTAAAAACATTCAGTACTTC. Its translation: CASSLGGTKNIQYF.

The rearrangement joins TRBV18 to TRBJ1-2, with 9 bases aligning to TRBD1. The germline CDR1 and CDR2 sequences are KGHSH and LQKENI. V lost 8 bases, J lost 12 bases, and 10 bases stayed unmatched. This CDR3 comprises 12 residues. The CDR3 DNA is TGTGCCAGCCCGCCCGGGACAGGGTTTAACACCTTC. Its translation: CASPPGTGFNTF. Full variable domain (rest looked up from reference TRBV18 and TRBJ1-2): NAGVMQNPRHLVRRRGQEARLRCSPMKGHSHVYWYRQLPEEGLKFMVYLQKENIIDESGMPKERFSAEFPKEGPSILRIQQVVRGDSAAYFCASPPGTGFNTFGSGTRLTVV.

This clonotype was observed at least ten times. The rearrangement links TRBV9 to TRBJ2-7; 7 nucleotides line up with TRBD1. Germline V gives CDR1 SGDLS, CDR2 YYNGEE. Trimming cost V 4 bases and J 6 bases; bases outside gene matches: 10. The CDR3 runs to 14 residues. The CDR3 nucleotides are TGTGCCAGCAGCCCCCGACAGGGTAGGGGCGAGCAGTACTTC. It encodes CASSPRQGRGEQYF. Complete variable domain (other parts from reference TRBV9 and TRBJ2-7): DSGVTQTPKHLITATGQRVTLRCSPRSGDLSVYWYQQSLDQGLQFLIQYYNGEERAKGNILERFSAQQFPDLHSELNLSSLELGDSALYFCASSPRQGRGEQYFGPGTRLTVT.

This clonotype was observed a few times. V usage is TRBV24-1 and J usage is TRBJ2-2; 7 nucleotides line up with TRBD1. V shed 3 bases and J 1 base; nucleotides not matched to a gene: 4. Germline V CDR1 and CDR2: KGHDR, SFDVKD. The CDR3 has 16 residues. The DNA for the CDR3 is TGTGCCACCAGTGATCCGACAGGGAGGAACACCGGGGAGCTGTTTTTT. Amino acid sequence: CATSDPTGRNTGELFF.

The table lists this clonotype with many counts. J is TRBJ1-2 and V is TRBV6-1; D is possibly TRBD1 (6 bases). CDR1 and CDR2 (germline): MNHNS, SASEGT. The length of the CDR3 is 13 residues. Trimming took off 8 bases at V and 4 bases at J, with 14 bases between the two ends. CDR3 sequence (DNA): TGTGCCAGCCTCCGGGACACCACCTATGGCTACACCTTC. Translating it yields CASLRDTTYGYTF.

This rearrangement joins TRBV30 to TRBJ2-3; 7 bases map to TRBD1. J lost 2 bases, V lost 2 bases, and 7 bases had no gene match. Germline assignment: CDR1 GTSNPN and CDR2 SVGIG (reference sequence). The CDR3 runs to 15 residues. The CDR3 sequence: CAWSSTGAPTDTQYF. The DNA for the CDR3 is TGTGCCTGGAGTAGTACAGGGGCACCCACAGATACGCAGTATTTT.